The sequence of this TCR beta chain was determined in a study of cytomegalovirus exposure and HLA in healthy donors. The PCR ran on 60 Vbeta and 13 Jbeta primers. Clones were read by immunoSEQ multiplex PCR, and TCRdb kept only the in-frame ones, dropping some. This sample has about 160,000 clones; 75% to 85% occur once, and the top ten carry 6.3%. The sample consisted of PBMCs. This clonotype was sampled from a man aged 45 to 65 in good health and CMV-seropositive.

This CDR3 is CASSNPGEYEQYF. Written as DNA, the CDR3 is TGTGCCAGCAGCAATCCGGGAGAATACGAGCAGTACTTC. This rearrangement joins TRBV11-2 to TRBJ2-7; a possible D gene is TRBD2 (6 bases). The germline V gene has CDR1 SGHAT and CDR2 FQNNGV. V was trimmed by 5 bases and J by 4 bases, leaving 12 bases between them. This CDR3 has 13 residues.